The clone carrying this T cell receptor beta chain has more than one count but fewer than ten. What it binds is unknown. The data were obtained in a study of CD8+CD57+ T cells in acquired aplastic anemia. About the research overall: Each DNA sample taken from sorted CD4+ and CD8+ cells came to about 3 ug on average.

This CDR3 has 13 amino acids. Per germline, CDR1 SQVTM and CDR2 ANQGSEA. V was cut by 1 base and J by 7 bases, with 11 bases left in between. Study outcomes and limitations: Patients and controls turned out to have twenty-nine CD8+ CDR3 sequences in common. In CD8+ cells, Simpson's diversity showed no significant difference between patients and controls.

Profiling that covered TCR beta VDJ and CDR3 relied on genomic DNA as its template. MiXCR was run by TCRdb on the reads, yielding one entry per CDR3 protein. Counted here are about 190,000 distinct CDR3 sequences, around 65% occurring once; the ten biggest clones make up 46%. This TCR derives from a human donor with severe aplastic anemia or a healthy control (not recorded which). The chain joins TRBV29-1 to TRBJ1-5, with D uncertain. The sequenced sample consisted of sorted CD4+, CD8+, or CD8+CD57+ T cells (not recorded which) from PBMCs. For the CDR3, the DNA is TGCAGCGTTGAAGTGGAGGGTGTCCAGCCCCAGCATTTT. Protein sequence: CSVEVEGVQPQHF.